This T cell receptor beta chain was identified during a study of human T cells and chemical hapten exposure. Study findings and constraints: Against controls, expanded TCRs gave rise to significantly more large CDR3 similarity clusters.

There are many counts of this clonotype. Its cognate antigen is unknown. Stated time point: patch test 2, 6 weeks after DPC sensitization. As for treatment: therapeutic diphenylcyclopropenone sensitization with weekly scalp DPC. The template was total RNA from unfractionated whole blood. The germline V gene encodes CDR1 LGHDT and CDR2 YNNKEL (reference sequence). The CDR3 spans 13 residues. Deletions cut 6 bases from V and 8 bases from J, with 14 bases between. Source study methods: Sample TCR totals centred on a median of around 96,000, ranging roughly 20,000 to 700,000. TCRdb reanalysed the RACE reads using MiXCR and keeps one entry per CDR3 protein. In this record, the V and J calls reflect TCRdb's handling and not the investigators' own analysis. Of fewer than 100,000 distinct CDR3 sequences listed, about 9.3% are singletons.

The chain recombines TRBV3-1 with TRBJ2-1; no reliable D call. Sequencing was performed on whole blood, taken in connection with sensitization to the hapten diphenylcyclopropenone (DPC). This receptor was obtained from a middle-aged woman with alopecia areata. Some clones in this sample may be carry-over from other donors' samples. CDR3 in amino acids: CASRDWRADEQFF. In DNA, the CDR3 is TGTGCCAGCAGAGACTGGAGAGCAGATGAGCAGTTCTTC.